The clone carrying this T cell receptor beta chain occurred many times. Both iRepertoire HTBI primers and Arm-PCR of CDR3 regions were used to build the TCR beta libraries. TCRdb redid the calling of the multiplex PCR reads with MiXCR, one entry per CDR3 protein. The sample has approximately 290,000 distinct CDR3 sequences, more than 20% seen once. These data belong to a study of regulatory T cells in long-lasting Graves disease. The CDR3 is 14 residues long. Deletions cut 4 bases from V and 2 bases from J, with 11 bases between. The germline CDR1 and CDR2 sequences are MDHEN and SYDVKM. Time point specified: persistent/refractory GD, antithyroid drugs over 5 years with positive TRAb. RNA isolated from PBMCs was used to make the TCR library.

This chain connects TRBV28 to TRBJ2-5; no clear D. The clonotype originates from a female donor with Graves disease. Material: peripheral blood mononuclear cells (PBMCs), obtained when the disease was refractory, from a patient treated with antithyroid drugs. This CDR3 is CASSWVGRQETQYF. CDR3 DNA sequence: TGTGCCAGCAGTTGGGTGGGCCGACAAGAGACCCAGTACTTC.